This entry is about one T cell receptor beta chain. Its antigen is as yet unknown. Some clones are missing from TCRdb's copy, which holds only in-frame ones; the method was immunoSEQ multiplex PCR. The sample holds about 8,800 clones, about 72% seen once. The source of the sample is a study of neoadjuvant nivolumab and ipilimumab in lung cancer. At the level of the study: The combination arm added day-1 ipilimumab 1 mg/kg to nivolumab 3 mg/kg on days 1, 15, 29. Whole-study findings and limits: Pretherapy blood TCR richness correlated positively with resected tumor richness. Compared with tumor-adjacent uninvolved lung, resected tumors showed greater richness and clonality. Pathologic regression was not significantly tied to TCR clonality.

This CDR3 contains 14 residues. Trimming took 6 bases from V and 5 from J; bases not matched to a gene: 8. CDR1 is MNHNS, CDR2 SASEGT, per germline. V is TRBV6-1 and J is TRBJ2-7; the match to TRBD2 covers 9 bases. Sequenced here: tumor tissue, sampled after neoadjuvant nivolumab, alone or with ipilimumab, at or shortly before surgery. The source of this sequence is an adult with non-small cell lung cancer. The CDR3 DNA is TGTGCCAGCAGGTTTAGCGGGAGTGAGAACGAGCAGTACTTC. It yields the protein CASRFSGSENEQYF.